This passage covers 17 T cell receptor beta chains from one sample sequenced in a study of shared clonotypes between healthy human individuals. TCRdb's table, derived via immunoSEQ multiplex PCR, lists solely in-frame clones and lacks some. This repertoire shows about 2,200,000 clones, more than 85% found once; its top ten account for approximately 1.7%. In the naive CD8 group, cells lacked CD45RO and were positively selected for CCR7, so terminally differentiated effector memory CD45RA+ cells were left out. Sequences were obtained from naive CD8+ T cells from PBMCs. These receptor sequences come from a man between 18 and 29 years old in good health. Some clones in this sample may be carry-over from other donors' samples.

This chain connects TRBV7-9 to TRBJ1-2; 7 positions match TRBD1. V shed 4 bases and J 0 bases; nucleotides not matched to a gene: 11. The CDR3 runs 17 residues. The germline gives CDR1 SEHNR, CDR2 FQNEAQ (reference sequence). The CDR3 coding sequence is TGTGCCAGCAGCTCAACAGACAGGGCCCCAGCTAACTATGGCTACACCTTC. It is translated as CASSSTDRAPANYGYTF.

A word on this clone: The same CDR3 is also encoded by other DNA sequences in this sample. This chain connects TRBV28 to TRBJ2-7; 7 bases align to TRBD2. The CDR3 covers 14 residues. With V trimmed by 5 bases and J by 0 bases, 4 bases remained unmatched. Germline values: CDR1 MDHEN, CDR2 SYDVKM. For the CDR3, the DNA is TGTGCCAGCAGTCCTAGCGGTAACTCCTACGAGCAGTACTTC. This codes for CASSPSGNSYEQYF.

The J gene is TRBJ2-6, the V gene TRBV4-1; D unclear. CDR3 length equals 16 residues. Germline values: CDR1 MGHRA, CDR2 YSYEKL. Trimming removed 2 bases at V and 0 bases at J, with 8 bases between. The CDR3 coding sequence is TGCGCCAGCAGCCAACCCACGAACTCTGGGGCCAACGTCCTGACTTTC. This codes for CASSQPTNSGANVLTF.

This clone has a handful of counts. This chain uses TRBV7-9 with TRBJ1-4; a weak D match, TRBD1 (5 bases). Trimming left V 7 bases short and J 0 bases short, with 18 bases between. Germline CDR1 SEHNR, CDR2 FQNEAQ (reference sequence). The CDR3 sequence is 17 residues long. CDR3 loop: CASTPPTEYATNEKLFF. DNA for the CDR3: TGTGCCAGCACCCCCCCGACAGAATATGCAACTAATGAAAAACTGTTTTTT.

The chain links TRBV19 to TRBJ2-7, with 10 bases lining up with TRBD1. In germline, CDR1 is LNHDA, CDR2 SQIVND (reference sequence). Trimming took 3 bases from V and 5 from J; bases not matched to a gene: 7. The CDR3 spans 15 residues. The chain's CDR3 is CASSMTGGAFHEQYF. In DNA form, the CDR3 reads TGTGCCAGTAGTATGACAGGGGGCGCGTTCCACGAGCAGTACTTC.

Comment on this clone: Other nucleotide sequences from this sample produce the same CDR3. This sequence joins TRBV9 and TRBJ1-1; the match to TRBD1 covers 9 bases. The length of the CDR3 is 14 residues. V gave up 3 bases and J gave up 3 bases; unmatched junction bases: 3. Germline V CDR1 and CDR2: SGDLS, YYNGEE. DNA of the CDR3: TGTGCCAGCAGCGGCACAGGGGGCTACACTGAAGCTTTCTTT. This sequence encodes CASSGTGGYTEAFF.

The V call is TRBV15, the J call TRBJ2-5, with D possibly TRBD2 on 5 matching bases. Germline CDR1 and CDR2: LNHNV and YYDKDF (reference sequence). V was shortened by 2 bases and J by 5 bases, with 12 bases between the two germline ends. The length of the CDR3 is 14 residues. The CDR3 region has the DNA TGTGCCACCAGCAGAACAAGGTCGGGGGAGACCCAGTACTTC. Amino acid sequence: CATSRTRSGETQYF.

This sequence joins TRBV9 and TRBJ2-1; the match to TRBD2 covers 7 bases. The germline V gene has CDR1 SGDLS and CDR2 YYNGEE. CDR3 length equals 16 residues. Trimming at V came to 1 base and at J to 2 bases, leaving 6 bases not matched to a gene. The CDR3 nucleotides read TGTGCCAGCAGCGTATCTACTAGCGAGACCTACAATGAGCAGTTCTTC. The encoded protein is CASSVSTSETYNEQFF.

Comments on this clone: The identical CDR3 is also encoded by other nucleotide sequences in the sample. The chain joins TRBV7-3 to TRBJ2-1; D is ambiguous. V lost 5 bases to trimming and J lost 7 bases, with 9 bases between them. In germline, CDR1 is SGHTA, CDR2 FQGTGA. The CDR3 covers 12 residues. The CDR3 DNA reads as TGTGCCAGCAGCCCGACCGGGAATGAGCAGTTCTTC. It specifies CASSPTGNEQFF.

Only a few counts were recorded for this clone. V usage is TRBV25-1 and J usage is TRBJ1-3; the match to TRBD1 covers 7 bases. The V gene's germline CDR1 is MGHDK and CDR2 SYGVNS. This CDR3 has 16 amino acids. The trim removed 4 bases at V and 1 base at J, leaving 7 bases unmatched. This chain's CDR3 is CASSAFQTGSGNTIYF. Here the CDR3 DNA reads TGTGCCAGCAGTGCGTTCCAGACAGGGTCTGGAAACACCATATATTTT.

The V and J genes are TRBV7-8 and TRBJ1-3, with D maybe TRBD1 (5 bases). Germline V gene sequence: CDR1 SGHVS, CDR2 FQNEAQ. The CDR3 runs to 18 residues. Trimming stripped 5 bases from V and 0 bases from J, with 20 bases between. The CDR3 reads CASSTLRGGGSSGNTIYF. The CDR3 DNA is TGTGCCAGCAGCACCCTGAGGGGTGGAGGGAGCTCTGGAAACACCATATATTTT.

This chain connects TRBV2 to TRBJ2-1, with 9 bases that match TRBD2. The CDR3 is 14 amino acids. Germline CDR1 and CDR2: SNHLY and FYNNEI. Germline trimming cut 8 bases from V and 5 bases from J; bases unmatched to any gene: 7. The CDR3 DNA reads as TGTGCCAGCGAGGGCGGGAGGGCCAACAATGAGCAGTTCTTC. Translation: CASEGGRANNEQFF.

The V call is TRBV7-9, the J call TRBJ1-1; D uncertain. Germline CDR1 reads SEHNR; CDR2 reads FQNEAQ (reference sequence). This CDR3 contains 14 residues. Trimming stripped 4 bases from V and 1 base from J, with 10 bases between. The CDR3 sequence: CASSSPLGNTEAFF. The CDR3 DNA reads as TGTGCCAGCAGCTCCCCCTTGGGGAACACTGAAGCTTTCTTT.

This chain connects TRBV5-6 to TRBJ1-4; D uncertain. The CDR3 length is 14 residues. From germline, CDR1 is SGHDT and CDR2 YYEEEE. The germline V and J ends were trimmed by 0 bases and 4 bases, with 7 bases remaining between them. This chain's CDR3 is CASSLGNNNEKLFF. Here the CDR3 DNA reads TGTGCCAGCAGCTTGGGAAATAATAATGAAAAACTGTTTTTT.

The chain has TRBV27 and TRBJ2-1; 14 positions match TRBD2. The junction had 10 bases not matched to a gene; V was cut back by 5 bases and J by 10 bases. The CDR3 has 16 amino acids. Germline-derived CDR1 and CDR2 are MNHEY and SMNVEV (reference sequence). CDR3: CASSPRGLAGGQEQFF. CDR3 nucleotide sequence: TGTGCCAGCAGTCCGCGCGGACTAGCGGGAGGACAGGAGCAGTTCTTC.

The V call is TRBV7-2, the J call TRBJ2-5; 9 bases are shared with TRBD2. The CDR3 runs to 17 residues. Trimming took 5 bases from V and 6 from J; bases not matched to a gene: 16. Looked up from germline, CDR1 is SGHTA and CDR2 is FQGNSA. The DNA of the CDR3 is TGTGCCAGCAGCAAAGGGGTAGTTAGCGGGAGCTTGAAGACCCAGTACTTC. This sequence encodes CASSKGVVSGSLKTQYF.

This sequence joins TRBV10-2 and TRBJ2-4, with 7 bases aligning to TRBD2. CDR1 and CDR2 from the germline V gene are WSHSY and SAAADI. There are 13 residues in the CDR3. V shed 7 bases, J shed 8 bases, and the junction held 8 bases outside the gene matches. The CDR3 DNA follows: TGCGCCAGCAATCGAGGGAGGGCCGACATTCAGTACTTC. Translating gives CASNRGRADIQYF.